Here is one T cell receptor (beta chain) with its context. The sample belongs to a study of control samples from healthy donors and cancer patients. The data were produced by immunoSEQ multiplex PCR, yet TCRdb's version contains in-frame clones alone and is incomplete. The table has roughly 130,000 clones, 85% to 95% seen once. CDR1 is SEHNR and CDR2 is FQNEAQ in the germline V gene (reference sequence). This CDR3 is 17 amino acids long. Germline trimming cut 5 bases from V and 0 bases from J; bases unmatched to any gene: 7. This TCR came from a man younger than 35 in good health. The chain employs TRBV7-9 and TRBJ2-1; 10 bases are a match to TRBD1. The specimen was blood. CDR3 nucleotide sequence: TGTGCCAGCAGCCTTCGACAGGGGGCAAGCTCCTACAATGAGCAGTTCTTC. This translates into CASSLRQGASSYNEQFF.